The entry below describes one TCR beta chain. The table came from immunoSEQ multiplex PCR; TCRdb's copy has only in-frame clones and leaves some out. The sample holds tens of thousands of clones; roughly 81% are singletons and the top ten take 25% to 35%. The sample belongs to a study of blood T cell repertoires in COVID-19. Across the whole study: Donors in the United States, Italy and Spain gave samples during acute or convalescent COVID-19.

Sample: peripheral blood. The sequence derives from a woman aged 70-85 years with acute or convalescent COVID-19.

The CDR3 region is CASSDREGGWALHF. The DNA for the CDR3 is TGCGCCAGCAGTGACCGAGAGGGAGGGTGGGCCCTCCACTTT. The chain uses TRBV10-2 and TRBJ1-6; D remains unclear. V was clipped by 3 bases and J by 14 bases, with 17 bases between them. CDR1 and CDR2 from the germline V gene are WSHSY and SAAADI. CDR3 length: 14 amino acids.